This T cell receptor beta chain was documented in a study of radiotherapy plus CTLA-4 blockade in lung cancer. Overall study context: Disease control was present in 30% to 40% of patients, and objective responses in 18%. Overall study findings and caveats: Per reports, early blood T cell clone dynamics, plus interferon-beta, forecast response most strongly.

This clone has just one count. Its antigen is not identified. Using immunoSEQ multiplex PCR, the repertoire was profiled, and TCRdb retains in-frame clones only, with some absent. The sample lists 60,000 to 85,000 clones; around nine tenths were seen once. There are 15 residues in the CDR3. In germline, CDR1 is MNHEY, CDR2 SMNVEV (reference sequence). The junction had 5 bases not matched to a gene; V was cut back by 4 bases and J by 5 bases. The study gave focal radiation plus ipilimumab CTLA-4 blockade to patients with chemo-refractory metastatic non-small-cell lung cancer. The chain is built from TRBV27 and TRBJ2-4, with 10 bases lining up with TRBD1. The receptor was derived from a human donor with non-small cell lung cancer who had stable disease on radiotherapy plus ipilimumab. This specimen consisted of peripheral blood, obtained from a patient treated with radiotherapy plus ipilimumab. The CDR3 bases are TGTGCCAGCAGTTCTGTTGGGACAGGGGAAAACATTCAGTACTTC. Residues: CASSSVGTGENIQYF.